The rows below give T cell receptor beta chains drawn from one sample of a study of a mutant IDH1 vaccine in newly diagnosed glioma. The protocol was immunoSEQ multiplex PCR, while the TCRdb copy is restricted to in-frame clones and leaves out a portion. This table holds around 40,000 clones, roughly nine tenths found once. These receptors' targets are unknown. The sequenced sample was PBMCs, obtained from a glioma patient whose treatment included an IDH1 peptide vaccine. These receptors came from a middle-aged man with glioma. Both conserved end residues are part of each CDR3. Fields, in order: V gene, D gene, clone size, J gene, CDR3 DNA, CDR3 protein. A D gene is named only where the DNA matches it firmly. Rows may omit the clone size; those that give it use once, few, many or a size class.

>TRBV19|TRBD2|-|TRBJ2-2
TGTGCCAGTAGACTGGCGGGGGGGCCCGGGGAGCTGTTTTTT
CASRLAGGPGELFF
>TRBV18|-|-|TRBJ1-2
TGTGCCAGCTCACAGACGTGGAACTATGGCTACACCTTC
CASSQTWNYGYTF
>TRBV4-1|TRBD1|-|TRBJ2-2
TGCGCCAGCAGCCCCAGGGACAGGGACGGGACCGGGGAGCTGTTTTTT
CASSPRDRDGTGELFF
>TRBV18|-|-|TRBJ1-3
TGTGCCAGCTCATCCTCCCCTGGAAACACCATATATTTT
CASSSSPGNTIYF
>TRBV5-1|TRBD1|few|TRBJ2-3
TGCGCCAGCGGGACAGGGAGCACAGATACGCAGTATTTT
CASGTGSTDTQYF
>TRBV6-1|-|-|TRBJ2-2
TGTGCCAGCTATCCCCCTAACACCGGGGAGCTGTTTTTT
CASYPPNTGELFF
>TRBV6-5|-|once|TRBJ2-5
TGTGCCAGCAGTTACACACCCAGCCCAGGGAGGGAGACCCAGTACTTC
CASSYTPSPGRETQYF
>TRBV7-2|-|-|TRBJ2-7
TGTGCCAGCAGCGAGGAACGGGGAGAGCAGTACTTC
CASSEERGEQYF
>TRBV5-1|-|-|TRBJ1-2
TGCGCCAGCAGCTCTATCTCAAGCTCAACTAACTATGGCTACACCTTC
CASSSISSSTNYGYTF
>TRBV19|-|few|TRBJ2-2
TGTGCCAGTAGTAAGGACTTTTTGAACACCGGGGAGCTGTTTTTT
CASSKDFLNTGELFF
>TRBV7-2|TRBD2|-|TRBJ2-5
TGTGCCAGCAGCTCCGGGACTAGGGTCACTGAGACCCAGTACTTC
CASSSGTRVTETQYF
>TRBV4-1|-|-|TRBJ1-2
TGCGCCAGCAGCCCTGGGAACTCGGGGGGCTACACCTTC
CASSPGNSGGYTF
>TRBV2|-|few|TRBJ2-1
TGTGCCAGCAGTGTCCATGCAGGCAGCTCCTACAATGAGCAGTTCTTC
CASSVHAGSSYNEQFF
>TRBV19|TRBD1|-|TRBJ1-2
TGTGCCAGTAGTATTGAGGAGACAGGGGCCTATGGCTACACCTTC
CASSIEETGAYGYTF
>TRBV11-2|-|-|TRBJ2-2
TGTGCCAGCAGCTTAAGAGGGACCTCGGGGTCCGGGGAGCTGTTTTTT
CASSLRGTSGSGELFF
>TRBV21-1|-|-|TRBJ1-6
TGTGCCCCCCCGAGGGGTCTTTCACCCCTCCACTTT
CAPPRGLSPLHF
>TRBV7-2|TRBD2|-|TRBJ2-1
TGTGCCAGCAGCGGGGCTAGCGGTACCCGGAGCTCCTACAATGAGCAGTTCTTC
CASSGASGTRSSYNEQFF
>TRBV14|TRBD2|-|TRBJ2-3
TGTGCCAGCAGCCAAGATCGCATAGGCGGGAGGGCAGATACGCAGTATTTT
CASSQDRIGGRADTQYF
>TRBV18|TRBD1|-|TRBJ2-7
TGTGCCAGCTCACCACGTTCCCCGGGACAGGGTTTAATCTTACCCTACGAGCAGTACTTC
CASSPRSPGQGLILPYEQYF
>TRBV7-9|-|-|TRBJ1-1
TGTGCCAGCAGCTTGGGACCCCCAGGGACTGAAGCTTTCTTT
CASSLGPPGTEAFF
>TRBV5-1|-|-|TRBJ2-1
TGCGCCAGCAGCTTGGCAGTTGGGGCTGACAATGAGCAGTTCTTC
CASSLAVGADNEQFF
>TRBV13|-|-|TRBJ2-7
TGTGCCAGCAGCTTAGAGGCCAGAATCTACGAGCAGTACTTC
CASSLEARIYEQYF
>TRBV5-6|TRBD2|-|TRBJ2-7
TGTGCCAGCAGCTTGGTAGCGGGGTACAGTTACGAGCAGTACTTC
CASSLVAGYSYEQYF
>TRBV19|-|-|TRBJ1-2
TGTGCCAGTAGTATCCCAGGGATTAACTATGGCTACACCTTC
CASSIPGINYGYTF
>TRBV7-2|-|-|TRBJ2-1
TGTGCCAGCAGCTTGGCGGTTGGGTCCTACAATGAGCAGTTCTTC
CASSLAVGSYNEQFF
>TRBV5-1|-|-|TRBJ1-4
TGCGCCAGCAGCTTGACAGGGCGTACTAATGAAAAACTGTTTTTT
CASSLTGRTNEKLFF
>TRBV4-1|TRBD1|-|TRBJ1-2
TGCGCCAGCAGCCAAGATTTGAGACAGGGGGATGGCTACACCTTC
CASSQDLRQGDGYTF
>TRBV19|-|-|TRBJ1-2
TGTGCCAGTAGTACCCGATCGACGGGACTCATATTC
CASSTRSTGLIF
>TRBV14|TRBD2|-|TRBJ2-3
TGTGCCAGCAGCCAAGGAAGATGGGCTGGACTAGCGGTCCGCCCACCTAGCACAGATACGCAGTATTTT
CASSQGRWAGLAVRPPSTDTQYF
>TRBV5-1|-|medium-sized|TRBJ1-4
TGCGCCAGCAGCTTAGTCGGAACTAATGAAAAACTGTTTTTT
CASSLVGTNEKLFF
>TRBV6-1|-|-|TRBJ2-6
TGTGCCAGCAGTGGAGGCCCTGGGGGCTCTGGGGCCAACGTCCTGACTTTC
CASSGGPGGSGANVLTF
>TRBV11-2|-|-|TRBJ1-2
TGTGCCAGCAGCTTAGAGAGGCAGCTTTATGGCTACACCTTC
CASSLERQLYGYTF
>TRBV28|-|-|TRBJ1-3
TGTGCCAGCAGCTATAGGGAGGGATTCTCTGGAAACACCATATATTTT
CASSYREGFSGNTIYF
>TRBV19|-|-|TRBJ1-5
TGTGCCAGTAGGAACTTACCCGGACAGCTCAATCAGCCCCAGCATTTT
CASRNLPGQLNQPQHF
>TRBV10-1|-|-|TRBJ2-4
TGCGCCAGCAGCCCAGGGGAGTTTGGGAAAAACATTCAGTACTTC
CASSPGEFGKNIQYF
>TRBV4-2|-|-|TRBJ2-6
TGTGCCAGCAGCCAAGAGGGGGCTGGGGCCAACGTCCTGACTTTC
CASSQEGAGANVLTF
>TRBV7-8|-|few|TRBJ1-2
TGTGCCAGCAGCTTGCCCTTGGGCTATGGCTACACCTTC
CASSLPLGYGYTF
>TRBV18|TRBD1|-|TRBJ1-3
TGTGCCAGCTCACCCGGGACAGAATCTGGAAACACCATATATTTT
CASSPGTESGNTIYF
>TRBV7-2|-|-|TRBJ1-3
TGTGCCAGCAGCTTAGTAGGGTACTCTGGAAACACCATATATTTT
CASSLVGYSGNTIYF
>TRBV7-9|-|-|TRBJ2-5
TGTGCCAGCAGCCACGGGACCCTAGAGACCCAGTACTTC
CASSHGTLETQYF
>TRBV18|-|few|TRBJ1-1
TGTGCCAGCTCACCATCAACAGGCAACACTGAAGCTTTCTTT
CASSPSTGNTEAFF
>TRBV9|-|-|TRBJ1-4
TGTGCCAGCAGCGCTTGGGCCTCCGTGGGTGAAAAACTGTTTTTT
CASSAWASVGEKLFF
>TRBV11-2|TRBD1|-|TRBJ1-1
TGTGCCAGCAGCTCCCGCAGGGGGGGGAGCACTGAAGCTTTCTTT
CASSSRRGGSTEAFF
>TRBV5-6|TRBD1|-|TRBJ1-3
TGTGCCAGCAGCGTCGCCGGGACAGGGGGAAACACCATATATTTT
CASSVAGTGGNTIYF
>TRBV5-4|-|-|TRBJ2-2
TGTGCCAGCAGCTTCCCCGCCAGGGCCGGGGAGCTGTTTTTT
CASSFPARAGELFF
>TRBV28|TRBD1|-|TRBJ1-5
TGTGCCAGCAGTTATGGACAGGGCGATTTTTTACATAGCAATCAGCCCCAGCATTTT
CASSYGQGDFLHSNQPQHF
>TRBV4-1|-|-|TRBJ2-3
TGCGCCAGCAGCCAAGTAGGGCTCACAGATACGCAGTATTTT
CASSQVGLTDTQYF
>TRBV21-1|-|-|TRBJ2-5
TGTGCCAGCAGCAAAGGGACAGGGGGCCGGGACGCGGAGACCCAGTACTTC
CASSKGTGGRDAETQYF
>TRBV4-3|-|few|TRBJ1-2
TGCGCCAGCAGCCAGGGTGACTATGGCTACACCTTC
CASSQGDYGYTF
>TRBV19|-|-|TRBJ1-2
TGTGCCAGTAGCCGACAGAGCCTTACGGCTAACTATGGCTACACCTTC
CASSRQSLTANYGYTF
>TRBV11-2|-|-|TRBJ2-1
TGTGCCAGCAGCTTACTAGTGGGGGCTTACAATGAGCAGTTCTTC
CASSLLVGAYNEQFF
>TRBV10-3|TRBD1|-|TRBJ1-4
TGTGCCATCAGTGTTACAGGGGAGGGTGAAAAACTGTTTTTT
CAISVTGEGEKLFF
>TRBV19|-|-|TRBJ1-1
TGTGCCAGTAGTATCAGAGGGCCCTACACTGAAGCTTTCTTT
CASSIRGPYTEAFF
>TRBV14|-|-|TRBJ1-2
TGTGCCAGCAGCCAAGATTTGGTAGGCCACTATGGCTACACCTTC
CASSQDLVGHYGYTF
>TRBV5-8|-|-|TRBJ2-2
TGTGCCAGCAGGAGAGACCCTAACACCGGGGAGCTGTTTTTT
CASRRDPNTGELFF
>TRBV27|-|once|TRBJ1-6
TGTGCCAGCAGTTTAGAGGGTCCTCGGAATTCACCCCTCCACTTT
CASSLEGPRNSPLHF